The 18 T cell receptor beta chains reported below all come from one sample, sequenced in a study of radiation and T cells in renal cell carcinoma. The data were produced by immunoSEQ multiplex PCR, yet TCRdb's version contains in-frame clones alone and is incomplete. The sample contains about 58,000 clones, roughly 79% of which appear only once. Time point denoted: blood 2 weeks post-SBRT. The treatment: 15 Gy SBRT to primary tumor, nephrectomy 4 weeks later. The sequencing used blood, collected from a patient whose treatment included radiotherapy and nephrectomy. The receptors were gathered from a man in his sixties with renal cell carcinoma.

The V gene is TRBV7-9, the J gene TRBJ1-1, with D unresolved. CDR1 SEHNR and CDR2 FQNEAQ come from the germline V gene (reference sequence). CDR3 length: 12 residues. Between the trimmed V and J ends, which lost 3 bases and 5 bases, there was a span of 7 bases. The CDR3 bases are TGTGCCAGCAGCTTTGGAGAAACTGAAGCTTTCTTT. Translated: CASSFGETEAFF.

The genes are TRBV2 and TRBJ2-3; 7 bases match TRBD1. This CDR3 is built from 15 residues. Germline V CDR1 and CDR2: SNHLY, FYNNEI. J gave up 2 bases and V 8 bases, and 10 bases lay outside the gene matches. In DNA, the CDR3 is TGTGCCAGCTCTCGGGACAGCAGAACCACAGATACGCAGTATTTT. Protein sequence: CASSRDSRTTDTQYF.

The gene calls are TRBV10-3 and TRBJ1-1; 7 nucleotides line up with TRBD1. The germline V gene has CDR1 ENHRY and CDR2 SYGVKD. V was pared by 10 bases and J by 1 base, with 6 bases of the junction left unmatched. This CDR3 spans 13 amino acids. CDR3 in DNA: TGTGCCACAACAGGGGCGGAGAACACTGAAGCTTTCTTT. It translates to CATTGAENTEAFF.

This chain uses TRBV11-1 with TRBJ2-2; a possible D gene is TRBD1 (6 bases). The germline CDR1 and CDR2 sequences are SGHAT and FQDESV (reference sequence). Trimming shortened V by 5 bases and J by 1 base, and 14 bases separated the two germline ends. This CDR3 is built from 16 residues. CDR3 sequence: CASSIVTGVNTGELFF. The CDR3 DNA is TGTGCCAGCAGCATCGTGACAGGAGTGAACACCGGGGAGCTGTTTTTT.

This clone showed up just a few times. This chain joins TRBV6-5 and TRBJ2-3; the D gene could be TRBD1 or TRBD2 (5 bases each). There are 16 residues in the CDR3. V gave up 4 bases and J gave up 1 base, with 15 bases separating them. CDR1 and CDR2 from the germline V gene are MNHEY and SVGAGI. The CDR3 region is CASSLRGAGGTDTQYF. The CDR3 DNA is TGTGCCAGCAGTTTACGAGGGGCCGGGGGCACAGATACGCAGTATTTT.

The chain has TRBV4-3 and TRBJ2-5; 13 nucleotides align to TRBD2. The CDR3 runs to 16 residues. Trimming cost V 2 bases and J 5 bases; bases outside gene matches: 5. Germline loops: CDR1 LGHNA, CDR2 YSLEER. The DNA for the CDR3 is TGCGCCAGCAGCCAAACAACTAGCGGGGGGGCGGAGACCCAGTACTTC. Its protein product is CASSQTTSGGAETQYF.

This clone has a single count. The rearrangement links TRBV7-2 to TRBJ1-2, with D uncertain. The CDR3 spans 16 residues. V was shortened by 0 bases and J by 4 bases, with 15 bases between the two germline ends. The germline V gene encodes CDR1 SGHTA and CDR2 FQGNSA. The CDR3 loop is CASSLANSPSGYGYTF. The CDR3 region has the DNA TGTGCCAGCAGCTTAGCTAACTCCCCCTCGGGCTATGGCTACACCTTC.

The genes are TRBV10-3 and TRBJ2-5; no definite D call. V lost 4 bases, J lost 5 bases, and 11 bases lay in between. The V gene's germline CDR1 is ENHRY and CDR2 SYGVKD. This CDR3 has 13 amino acids. The CDR3 sequence: CAISGNLRETQYF. The CDR3 DNA sequence: TGTGCCATCAGTGGAAATTTACGGGAGACCCAGTACTTC.

The rearrangement links TRBV29-1 to TRBJ2-1; D may be TRBD2 (6 bases). This CDR3 has 14 amino acids. Germline V gene data show CDR1 as SQVTM and CDR2 as ANQGSEA. V was shortened by 1 base and J by 5 bases, with 12 bases between the two germline ends. The CDR3 bases are TGCAGCGTTGAAGCTCCTCCGGGGGACAATGAGCAGTTCTTC. Residues: CSVEAPPGDNEQFF.

J is TRBJ2-1 and V is TRBV11-3; D is ambiguous. Per the germline V gene, CDR1 is SGHNT and CDR2 is YENEEA. The CDR3 sequence is 15 residues long. The ends were cut back, 0 bases at V and 7 bases at J, with 13 bases in the middle. CDR3 sequence: CASSLEGLAANEQFF. The CDR3 DNA reads TGTGCCAGCAGCTTAGAAGGCTTAGCTGCAAATGAGCAGTTCTTC.

The chain combines TRBV2 with TRBJ2-7, with D possibly matching TRBD2 (6 bases). Trimming removed 8 bases from V and 5 bases from J, with 16 bases in between. The CDR3 runs 13 residues. The germline V gene encodes CDR1 SNHLY and CDR2 FYNNEI. The CDR3 nucleotides read TGTGCCAGCGAGGAAACTAGCTTGAACGAGCAGTACTTC. Encoded protein: CASEETSLNEQYF.

The chain combines TRBV29-1 with TRBJ1-4; D is uncertain. CDR1 is SQVTM, CDR2 ANQGSEA, per germline. The CDR3 is 15 residues long. Deletions cut 7 bases from V and 4 bases from J, with 19 bases between. CDR3 sequence reads: CSGLRDTGGNEKLFF. CDR3 DNA: TGCAGCGGACTCCGAGACACTGGCGGTAATGAAAAACTGTTTTTT.

The chain links TRBV27 to TRBJ2-7, with 13 bases aligning to TRBD2. CDR1 is MNHEY and CDR2 is SMNVEV in the germline V gene (reference sequence). The CDR3 covers 15 residues. The J segment lost 3 bases and the V segment lost 2 bases, leaving 1 base of the junction unmatched. CDR3 nucleotide sequence: TGTGCCAGCAGTTTAGGACTAGCGGGGGACTACGAGCAGTACTTC. It codes for CASSLGLAGDYEQYF.

The chain employs TRBV21-1 and TRBJ2-3. TRBV21-1 is assigned pseudogene status. This CDR3 contains 16 residues. The CDR3 is CASSSRAYAYSDTQYF. In nucleotides, the CDR3 is TGTGCCAGCAGCAGCCGGGCCTATGCGTATTCAGATACGCAGTATTTT.

The chain couples TRBV23-1 to TRBJ2-5; TRBD2 matches at 11 bases. TRBV23-1 is an open reading frame, and its role is uncertain. Losses at the gene ends were 6 bases for V and 1 base for J; bases not matched to a gene: 16. The CDR3 consists of 19 residues. The CDR3 is CASSPTILAGGPVQETQYF. CDR3 in DNA: TGCGCCAGCAGCCCGACTATTTTAGCGGGAGGGCCCGTCCAAGAGACCCAGTACTTC.

This clone turned up a few times. Distinct nucleotide sequences in the sample also encode this CDR3. V gene TRBV25-1 combines with J gene TRBJ2-2; 12 bases are a match to TRBD1. Germline V gives CDR1 MGHDK, CDR2 SYGVNS. Germline trimming cut 4 bases from V and 6 bases from J; bases unmatched to any gene: 3. This CDR3 has 15 residues. Here the CDR3 reads CASSVGTGGPGELFF. For the CDR3, the DNA is TGTGCCAGCAGTGTGGGGACAGGGGGCCCCGGGGAGCTGTTTTTT.

The CDR3 DNA reads TGTGCCAGTAAACCGGGGACTAGCGGTAGCACAGATACGCAGTATTTT. Its translation is CASKPGTSGSTDTQYF. The chain carries TRBV10-3 and TRBJ2-3, with 11 bases that match TRBD2. Germline V gene data show CDR1 as ENHRY and CDR2 as SYGVKD. The CDR3 extends over 16 amino acids. V lost 10 bases to trimming and J lost 0 bases; unmatched junction nucleotides: 9.

CDR3 nucleotides: TGTGCCAGCAGCCGGGACATCTTAAACTATGGCTACACCTTC. Its translation: CASSRDILNYGYTF. V and J are TRBV7-2 and TRBJ1-2; D may be TRBD1 (6 bases). The CDR3 consists of 14 residues. With 5 bases removed from V and 2 bases from J, the gap between germline ends came to 12 bases. Germline V gene data show CDR1 as SGHTA and CDR2 as FQGNSA.